What follows are 23 T cell receptor beta chains derived from one specimen sequenced in a study of blood T cell repertoires in COVID-19. Sequenced by immunoSEQ multiplex PCR; TCRdb stores in-frame clones only, minus some. The table shows hundreds of thousands of clones, with around 92% occurring only once. The sample comprised peripheral blood. The receptors come from a woman in her twenties or thirties with COVID-19, enrolled during active disease.

The gene calls are TRBV19 and TRBJ2-2, with D perhaps matching TRBD1 (6 bases). This CDR3 has 15 amino acids. Germline values: CDR1 LNHDA, CDR2 SQIVND (reference sequence). V was trimmed by 4 bases and J by 6 bases, leaving 15 bases between them. DNA of the CDR3: TGTGCCAGTAGTACCCTTCCCAGGGGTCCCGGGGAGCTGTTTTTT. Protein sequence: CASSTLPRGPGELFF.

J is TRBJ2-1 and V is TRBV7-9; D is ambiguous. The germline V gene encodes CDR1 SEHNR and CDR2 FQNEAQ (reference sequence). The V end lost 4 bases, the J end lost 9 bases, and 7 bases lay between the germline ends. The CDR3 extends over 11 amino acids. The CDR3 sequence: CASSSRPEQFF. DNA for the CDR3: TGTGCCAGCAGCTCGCGGCCTGAGCAGTTCTTC.

The genes are TRBV6-5 and TRBJ2-1; maybe TRBD2 (6 bases). Deletions cut 5 bases from V and 2 bases from J, with 13 bases between. In germline, CDR1 is MNHEY, CDR2 SVGAGI. This CDR3 contains 15 residues. The CDR3 is CASSLGSRAYNEQFF. For the CDR3, the DNA is TGTGCCAGCAGTCTCGGGAGTCGCGCCTACAATGAGCAGTTCTTC.

This rearrangement joins TRBV4-2 to TRBJ2-3; TRBD1 is a possible D gene (6 bases). The CDR3 sequence is 14 residues long. With 3 bases removed from V and 3 bases from J, the gap between germline ends came to 10 bases. CDR1 is LGHNA, CDR2 YNFKEQ, per germline. In DNA, the CDR3 is TGTGCCAGCAGCCAGAAACAGGGAACAGATACGCAGTATTTT. Protein sequence: CASSQKQGTDTQYF.

This sequence joins TRBV6-2 or TRBV6-3 and TRBJ2-3; 7 nucleotides match TRBD1. The CDR3 is 13 amino acids. Germline V gives CDR1 MNHEY, CDR2 SVGEGT. The V gene end was trimmed by 5 bases and the J gene end by 4 bases; junction bases not matched to a gene: 3. CDR3 bases: TGTGCCAGCAGTGACAGGGAACCAGATACGCAGTATTTT. The encoded protein is CASSDREPDTQYF.

The chain combines TRBV7-2 with TRBJ1-1; D is possibly TRBD1 (5 bases). Per the germline V gene, CDR1 is SGHTA and CDR2 is FQGNSA. V was shortened by 4 bases and J by 0 bases, with 12 bases between the two germline ends. The CDR3 is 15 amino acids. The DNA of the CDR3 is TGTGCCAGCAGCTCGTCGGGGGGGTTGAACACTGAAGCTTTCTTT. It yields the protein CASSSSGGLNTEAFF.

The V gene is TRBV28, the J gene TRBJ1-4, with a tentative D call TRBD1 (5 bases). The V and J ends lost 6 bases and 8 bases respectively, with 13 bases between them. This CDR3 contains 13 residues. Germline CDR1 is MDHEN and CDR2 is SYDVKM. CDR3 sequence reads: CASSRAPQEKLFF. In DNA form, the CDR3 reads TGTGCCAGCAGCAGGGCCCCTCAGGAAAAACTGTTTTTT.

This clone was picked up one time. The chain couples TRBV4-3 to TRBJ1-1; 7 bases align to TRBD1. V lost 0 bases to trimming and J lost 5 bases; unmatched junction nucleotides: 3. The CDR3 is 14 amino acids. Germline lookup yields CDR1 LGHNA and CDR2 YSLEER. As DNA, the CDR3 is TGCGCCAGCAGCCAAGAGACAGGGCGGACTGAAGCTTTCTTT. Translation: CASSQETGRTEAFF.

The chain combines TRBV7-9 with TRBJ1-1, with 7 bases fitting TRBD1. The length of the CDR3 is 14 residues. The germline V gene has CDR1 SEHNR and CDR2 FQNEAQ (reference sequence). V lost 5 bases to trimming and J lost 7 bases; unmatched junction nucleotides: 10. For the CDR3, the DNA is TGTGCCAGCAGCGGCGACAGGGCCCCGCTTGAAGCTTTCTTT. Residues: CASSGDRAPLEAFF.

This clone is a singleton in its sample. CDR3 sequence reads: CASSPRGAGELFF. Written as DNA, the CDR3 is TGTGCCAGCAGCCCTCGGGGGGCCGGGGAGCTGTTTTTT. This chain uses TRBV9 with TRBJ2-2; 7 bases agree with TRBD2. There are 13 residues in the CDR3. CDR1 and CDR2 (germline): SGDLS, YYNGEE. V was pared by 4 bases and J by 6 bases, with 3 bases of the junction left unmatched.

This sequence joins TRBV2 and TRBJ2-3; 7 bases match TRBD2. This CDR3 has 14 amino acids. The germline gives CDR1 SNHLY, CDR2 FYNNEI. The CDR3 bases are TGTGACGCGACGGGGGGTATTAGCACAGATACGCAGTATTTT. Translation gives CDATGGISTDTQYF.

The chain is built from TRBV9 and TRBJ1-2; D remains unclear. The CDR3 is made up of 13 amino acids. The ends were cut back, 2 bases at V and 6 bases at J, with 11 bases in the middle. Germline CDR1 and CDR2: SGDLS and YYNGEE. For the CDR3, the DNA is TGTGCCAGCAGCGTGTATGACAATAATGGCTACACCTTC. This encodes CASSVYDNNGYTF.

The rearrangement links TRBV14 to TRBJ2-1, with TRBD2 identical over 13 bases. Germline CDR1 reads SGHDN; CDR2 reads FVKESK. This CDR3 contains 16 residues. V lost 4 bases and J lost 8; bases outside the gene matches: 8. The CDR3 bases are TGTGCCAGCAGCCCTCGGACTAGCGGGAGTCTCTATGAGCAGTTCTTC. It yields the protein CASSPRTSGSLYEQFF.

CDR3 region: CASTSGGQLTDTQYF. DNA of the CDR3: TGTGCCAGCACCTCCGGTGGACAACTTACAGATACGCAGTATTTT. V is TRBV5-4 and J is TRBJ2-3, with D tentatively TRBD1 (5 bases). The CDR3 covers 15 residues. V was trimmed by 6 bases and J by 3 bases, leaving 17 bases between them. Germline assignment: CDR1 SGHNT and CDR2 YYREEE (reference sequence).

This chain joins TRBV2 and TRBJ2-3, with TRBD2 matching 8 bases. CDR3 length equals 16 residues. Trimming cost V 1 base and J 5 bases; bases outside gene matches: 8. Germline lookup yields CDR1 SNHLY and CDR2 FYNNEI. The CDR3 here is CASSEVVSGIGDTQYF. The CDR3 nucleotides read TGTGCCAGCAGTGAAGTAGTTAGCGGGATAGGAGATACGCAGTATTTT.

The table lists this clone with a count of one. The CDR3 loop reads CASRDDRVNTEAFF. Written as DNA, the CDR3 is TGTGCCAGCAGGGACGACAGGGTTAACACTGAAGCTTTCTTT. The V gene is TRBV7-8, the J gene TRBJ1-1; 7 bases map to TRBD1. CDR1 is SGHVS, CDR2 FQNEAQ, per germline. This CDR3 contains 14 residues. J lost 2 bases, V lost 6 bases, and 6 bases had no gene match. Full variable domain (rest looked up from reference TRBV7-8 and TRBJ1-1): GAGVSQSPRYKVAKRGQDVALRCDPISGHVSLFWYQQALGQGPEFLTYFQNEAQLDKSGLPSDRFFAERPEGSVSTLKIQRTQQEDSAVYLCASRDDRVNTEAFFGQGTRLTVV.

V gene TRBV7-9 combines with J gene TRBJ2-5, with TRBD1 as a possible D gene (6 bases). The CDR3 has 14 amino acids. Trimming shortened V by 5 bases and J by 1 base, and 11 bases separated the two germline ends. Germline CDR1 reads SEHNR; CDR2 reads FQNEAQ (reference sequence). CDR3 region: CASSEDSLQETQYF. In DNA form, the CDR3 reads TGTGCCAGCAGCGAGGACAGCCTCCAAGAGACCCAGTACTTC.

This chain links TRBV11-3 with TRBJ2-3, with 7 bases aligning to TRBD2. V shed 5 bases, J shed 6 bases, and the junction held 14 bases outside the gene matches. The CDR3 has 16 residues. Germline V gene lookup returns CDR1 SGHNT and CDR2 YENEEA. Here the CDR3 DNA reads TGTGCCAGCAGCCCCGGTACCGCGGGAGATTGGGATACGCAGTATTTT. Translation: CASSPGTAGDWDTQYF.

This chain connects TRBV7-6 to TRBJ2-7; 8 positions agree with TRBD1. The CDR3 runs to 15 residues. Per germline, CDR1 SGHVS and CDR2 FNYEAQ. Trimming cost V 5 bases and J 3 bases; bases outside gene matches: 9. The CDR3 loop is CASSLGQGANYEQYV. In DNA form, the CDR3 reads TGTGCCAGCAGCCTCGGGCAGGGGGCAAACTACGAGCAGTACGTC.

The chain uses TRBV4-1 and TRBJ2-7, with 9 bases fitting TRBD1. V gave up 4 bases and J gave up 4 bases; unmatched junction bases: 11. The CDR3 spans 16 residues. Germline V gene lookup returns CDR1 MGHRA and CDR2 YSYEKL. CDR3 in DNA: TGCGCCAGCAGCCCAACTGTCCCGGGACAGGGTTACGAGCAGTACTTC. Protein sequence: CASSPTVPGQGYEQYF.

The V gene is TRBV5-4, the J gene TRBJ2-5, with 8 bases lining up with TRBD1. CDR1 is SGHNT, CDR2 YYREEE, per germline (reference sequence). CDR3 length equals 17 residues. The V segment lost 3 bases and the J segment 2 bases; nucleotides outside the gene matches: 12. DNA for the CDR3: TGTGCCAGCAGCTGGGGGACGGACAGGGTTCCGCAAGAGACCCAGTACTTC. It is translated as CASSWGTDRVPQETQYF.

This clone was recorded only once. The CDR3 is CASSYRGRDYGYTF. CDR3 coding DNA: TGTGCCAGCAGTTACAGGGGGAGAGACTATGGCTACACCTTC. This chain links TRBV6-2 or TRBV6-3 with TRBJ1-2; perhaps TRBD1 as D (6 bases). V was cut by 2 bases and J by 3 bases, with 10 bases left in between. This CDR3 has 14 amino acids. Germline lookup yields CDR1 MNHEY and CDR2 SVGEGT.

The J gene is TRBJ2-7, the V gene TRBV5-5; D is possibly TRBD2 (6 bases). Germline values: CDR1 SGHKS, CDR2 YYEKEE (reference sequence). The CDR3 contains 15 residues. Trimming pared 0 bases from V and 5 bases from J, leaving 15 bases between. CDR3 nucleotides: TGTGCCAGCAGCTTGGCGGGGGAACCGCGGAACGAGCAGTACGTC. As protein: CASSLAGEPRNEQYV.